This T cell receptor beta chain was recorded in a study of T cell responses to AZD1222 COVID-19 vaccine (dated by TCRdb to the early 2020s). Some background on the complete study: TCR sequencing was performed for approximately 240 trial participants, of whom around 210 were given two doses of AZD1222 and around 25 were given two doses of MenACWY control vaccine. Trial participants were enrolled by age into 18-55, 56-69 and 70-plus year subgroups, with about 150, 28 and 57 TCR-sequenced participants respectively.

As regards this clone: No antigen is known for it. Base qualities are not at hand, and no much larger clone is one base apart.

Study-wide conclusions, independent of this receptor: Conclusions about previously exposed vaccinees are limited, since just a handful of AZD1222 recipients were seropositive for SARS-CoV-2 at baseline. Participants were mostly white British and included more females than males, and it was suggested by the authors that clonal diversity may have been underestimated. Reportedly, close to half of the unique spike-specific TCRs recognized epitopes lying outside the regions that are mutated in the B.1.351 and B.1.1.7 variants. CD4 TCRs associated with the vaccine covered the entire spike protein, and the dominant responses were in regions 160-218 and 743-854. Because no samples from the day 14 peak response were available, repertoires could be characterized only after the peak T cell response. After two AZD1222 doses, both the breadth and the depth of spike-specific TCRs were significantly higher than at day 0 and than in MenACWY recipients. The 56-69-year group was small, and its depth increase did not reach significance, likely because of low power.

The CDR3 spans 13 residues, from the cysteine through the phenylalanine. The read is trimmed to its CDR3 DNA, 39 bases read in frame from base 1. V has 9 bases trimmed and J has 6 bases trimmed; junction bases matching no gene number 9. CDR1 and CDR2 are drawn from the germline V gene: KGHDR, SFDVKD. The meaning of the sample's time point label: about 28 days (+/-7) after the second vaccine dose. AZD1222 recipients whose second dose came at about 4 weeks and those whose second dose came at about 12 weeks were combined into one group, since spike-specific TCR depth and breadth did not differ between the two schedules. Samples from vaccinated people were obtained from the UK trials COV001 and COV002, which included a single-blind randomized controlled phase 2/3 trial of AZD1222 (ChAdOx1 nCoV-19) in healthy adults. For TCRbeta chain sequencing, PBMC samples from trial participants were taken at day 0 and at day 28 after the second dose.

The CDR3 regions of human TCRbeta chains were analyzed by immunosequencing. The authors processed their data as follows. TCRs in the repertoires were matched against a reference library of SARS-CoV-2-specific TCRs that had been generated with the MIRA antigen-specificity platform. Breadth was defined as the fraction of unique TCRs that were SARS-CoV-2-associated, and depth was defined as the fraction of total T cells that were SARS-CoV-2-associated. Each spike-specific TCR was assigned to its reactive spike region and to a CD4 or CD8 class using the MIRA data. Log10-transformed breadth and depth values were compared by one-way ANOVA with Sidak's multiple comparisons tests. This is the immuneACCESS table as TCRdb keeps it, with only in-frame sequences that have V and J called. A part of the clones is gone; compared with another copy, unresolved V genes explain less than half, and the rest is unexplained. D and trimming were read from the DNA, whereas the V and J calls and clone size are those reported in that table. The table for this sample lists about 130,000 clones; roughly 91% of them were counted only once. Of the sample, less than 1.3% is held by the ten largest clones.

The sample consisted of peripheral blood, taken 28 days after the second AZD1222 dose. The V gene is TRBV24-1 and the J gene is TRBJ2-7, and TRBD1 matches 8 of the central bases. The TCR comes from an adult who received the AZD1222 COVID-19 vaccine. This receptor carries the CDR3 CATSAGGISEQYF. The sequence in DNA is TGTGCCACCTCTGCAGGGGGCATCTCCGAGCAGTACTTC.